These T cell receptor beta chains were read from a single sample in a study of tumor T cells in aggressive B-cell lymphoma. TCRdb keeps only in-frame clones here, not all; method: immunoSEQ multiplex PCR. The sample holds several thousand clones; 88% are singletons and the top ten take approximately 2.8%. Source material: tumor tissue. The receptors originated from an adult with diffuse large B cell lymphoma. Some clones in this sample may be carry-over from other donors' samples. CDR3s include the opening cysteine and the closing phenylalanine or tryptophan. The D gene is left open where the match is weak. Clone size is stated in some rows and not others, as once, few, many or a class when expanded.

clone_size	v_call	d_call	j_call	cdr3_aa	cdr3_nt
.	TRBV19	TRBD2	TRBJ2-7	CASSMAGGLEQYF	TGTGCCAGTAGTATGGCGGGAGGGCTCGAGCAGTACTTC
.	TRBV7-6	TRBD2	TRBJ2-3	CASSLVESGNGDTQYF	TGTGCCAGCAGCTTAGTGGAAAGCGGGAATGGGGATACGCAGTATTTT
.	TRBV6-5	.	TRBJ1-1	CATFTAYDMNTEAFF	TGTGCCACTTTTACCGCGTACGATATGAACACTGAAGCTTTCTTT
.	TRBV13	.	TRBJ2-3	CASSSSQARADTQYF	TGTGCCAGCAGTTCTTCCCAGGCTCGAGCAGATACGCAGTATTTT
.	TRBV6-4	TRBD2	TRBJ2-3	CASARTSGASDTQYF	TGTGCCAGCGCCCGGACTAGCGGGGCCAGTGATACGCAGTATTTT
.	TRBV4-1	TRBD1	TRBJ2-6	CASSQSQGDSGANVLTF	TGCGCCAGCAGCCAATCACAGGGGGACTCTGGGGCCAACGTCCTGACTTTC
.	TRBV9	.	TRBJ1-2	CASSGLGQSNYGYTF	TGTGCCAGCAGCGGTTTAGGACAGAGTAACTATGGCTACACCTTC
once	TRBV5-1	.	TRBJ2-7	CASSLDSSTGQYF	TGCGCCAGCAGCCTGGATTCTTCAACGGGGCAGTACTTC
.	TRBV6-1	TRBD1	TRBJ2-2	CASSRDRGRSRELFF	TGTGCCAGCAGTCGGGACAGGGGGCGTTCTCGGGAGCTGTTTTTT
.	TRBV2	.	TRBJ1-6	CASRAESSYNSPLHF	TGTGCCAGCAGAGCGGAGAGCTCCTATAATTCACCCCTCCACTTT
.	TRBV4-2	TRBD2	TRBJ2-1	CASSQGTSGSNEQFF	TGTGCCAGCAGCCAGGGGACTAGCGGGAGTAATGAGCAGTTCTTC
.	TRBV7-2	TRBD1	TRBJ1-3	CASSLDPQGAGNTIYF	TGTGCCAGCAGCTTAGATCCCCAGGGGGCTGGAAACACCATATATTTT
.	TRBV7-8	TRBD2	TRBJ2-5	CASSRLAGARETQYF	TGTGCCAGCAGTCGACTAGCGGGAGCACGGGAGACCCAGTACTTC
.	TRBV30	TRBD2	TRBJ2-2	CAWSAGLAGGRTGELFF	TGTGCCTGGAGCGCCGGACTAGCGGGAGGCAGGACCGGGGAGCTGTTTTTT
.	TRBV15	.	TRBJ1-2	CATSRDLQGTGYTF	TGTGCCACCAGCAGAGATCTGCAGGGTACTGGCTACACCTTC
.	TRBV23-1	.	TRBJ1-1	CASSTRGATEAFF	TGCGCCAGCAGTACAAGGGGCGCCACTGAAGCTTTCTTT
.	TRBV9	.	TRBJ2-1	CASSAQRDEQFF	TGTGCCAGCAGCGCCCAGAGGGATGAGCAGTTCTTC
.	TRBV28	.	TRBJ2-7	CASSLVQGSYEQYF	TGTGCCAGCAGTTTAGTACAGGGCTCGTACGAGCAGTACTTC
once	TRBV4-3	.	TRBJ2-3	CASSQEGSSVFTDTQYF	TGCGCCAGCAGTCAAGAGGGTAGCTCTGTGTTCACAGATACGCAGTATTTT
.	TRBV7-2	.	TRBJ1-6	CASSPRSDNSPLHF	TGTGCCAGCAGCCCCCGTTCCGATAATTCACCCCTCCACTTT
few	TRBV7-8	.	TRBJ1-5	CASSWSGDSNQPQHF	TGTGCCAGCAGCTGGTCAGGGGATAGCAATCAGCCCCAGCATTTT
.	TRBV28	TRBD2	TRBJ2-3	CASSSQGAGAGDTQYF	TGTGCCAGCAGTTCCCAGGGAGCGGGGGCGGGGGATACGCAGTATTTT
.	TRBV10-3	.	TRBJ1-6	CAISASRLDNSPLHF	TGTGCCATCAGTGCGTCTAGACTGGATAATTCACCCCTCCACTTT
.	TRBV11-3	.	TRBJ2-2	CASSPWGGDTGELFF	TGTGCCAGCAGCCCGTGGGGGGGCGACACCGGGGAGCTGTTTTTT
once	TRBV19	.	TRBJ1-2	CASSWTANYGYTF	TGTGCCAGTAGTTGGACAGCTAACTATGGCTACACCTTC
.	TRBV4-1	TRBD2	TRBJ2-1	CASSLLAGGNEQFF	TGCGCCAGCAGCCTTCTAGCGGGAGGGAATGAGCAGTTCTTC
.	TRBV30	.	TRBJ1-5	CAWSGQGGNQPQHF	TGTGCCTGGAGTGGGCAGGGTGGCAATCAGCCCCAGCATTTT
.	TRBV4-3	TRBD1	TRBJ1-2	CASSRDRVYGYTF	TGCGCCAGCAGCCGGGACAGGGTTTATGGCTACACCTTC
.	TRBV27	.	TRBJ1-2	CASSLPGYGYTF	TGTGCCAGCAGTTTGCCAGGGTATGGCTACACCTTC
.	TRBV6-5	.	TRBJ1-2	CASSYGPKGSADGYTF	TGTGCCAGCAGTTACGGGCCCAAAGGATCCGCCGATGGCTACACCTTC
.	TRBV7-2	TRBD1	TRBJ1-4	CASRPGQGLDEKLFF	TGTGCCAGCAGACCCGGACAGGGCTTGGATGAAAAACTGTTTTTT
.	TRBV7-8	TRBD2	TRBJ2-5	CASSRGGTQETQYF	TGTGCCAGCAGCCGGGGGGGGACACAAGAGACCCAGTACTTC